The clone carrying this TCR beta chain appeared a few times. Losses at the gene ends were 4 bases for V and 3 bases for J; bases not matched to a gene: 11. This CDR3 is 16 amino acids long. Germline assignment: CDR1 SGHDT and CDR2 YYEEEE. Original methodology: Nucleated cell number was recorded as an estimate derived from reference gene primer amplification. Measured with immunoSEQ multiplex PCR; TCRdb has only the in-frame clones, and not every one. V and J calls and clone size are those listed in that table; D and trimming were worked out from the DNA. The sample gives about 210,000 clones, approximately 86% of which show up once; 3% is in the top ten. These data are taken from a study of blood T cell repertoires in COVID-19. Study summary: Acute and convalescent COVID-19 specimens originated in the United States, Italy and Spain. The analysed material was cDNA or gDNA that came from T cells, B-cell-depleted T cells, or PBMCs.

J is TRBJ1-2 and V is TRBV5-6, with TRBD1 identical over 8 bases. Sequences were obtained from peripheral blood. This TCR was sampled from a man aged 60 to 69 with acute or convalescent COVID-19. The CDR3 region is CASSQGVDRGYYGYTF. CDR3 bases: TGTGCCAGCAGCCAGGGGGTTGACAGGGGTTACTATGGCTACACCTTC.